Shown below are 23 T cell receptor beta chains from a single sample sequenced in a study of blood T cell repertoires in COVID-19. The method was immunoSEQ multiplex PCR; TCRdb's version includes in-frame clones alone and lacks a portion of them. The sample holds 390,000 or so clones, roughly nine tenths seen once. Source material: PBMCs or T cells enriched from blood (not recorded which). The receptor source for this set is a man between 18 and 29 years old who had recovered from COVID-19.

A single count supports this clone. The chain employs TRBV27 and TRBJ1-2; 7 positions agree with TRBD1. The CDR3 runs 14 residues. V lost 2 bases to trimming and J lost 6 bases; unmatched junction nucleotides: 6. Germline loops: CDR1 MNHEY, CDR2 SMNVEV (reference sequence). The CDR3 reads CASSLRGQGNGYTF. The CDR3, as DNA: TGTGCCAGCAGTTTAAGGGGGCAAGGAAATGGCTACACCTTC.

V usage is TRBV6-5 and J usage is TRBJ1-3; 7 positions match TRBD1. With 0 bases clipped from V and 4 bases from J, the junction kept 6 bases outside the gene matches. Germline V gives CDR1 MNHEY, CDR2 SVGAGI. This CDR3 comprises 16 residues. CDR3 sequence reads: CASSYSRTGGGNTIYF. The CDR3 bases are TGTGCCAGCAGTTACTCGAGGACAGGCGGAGGAAACACCATATATTTT.

Only a few counts were recorded for this clone. This same CDR3 is encoded by further DNA sequences in the sample. The V call is TRBV11-2, the J call TRBJ2-1; 10 bases are a match to TRBD2. The CDR3 runs to 18 residues. Trimming cost V 1 base and J 10 bases; bases outside gene matches: 16. Looked up from germline, CDR1 is SGHAT and CDR2 is FQNNGV. This CDR3 reads CASSLARGVGKTSGEQFF. Written as DNA, the CDR3 is TGTGCCAGCAGCTTAGCAAGAGGGGTGGGGAAGACTAGCGGGGAGCAGTTCTTC.

The chain has TRBV7-8 and TRBJ2-3; 7 positions match TRBD1. CDR1 and CDR2 from the germline V gene are SGHVS and FQNEAQ. The J segment lost 3 bases and the V segment lost 1 base, leaving 1 base of the junction unmatched. The CDR3 extends over 14 amino acids. In nucleotides, the CDR3 is TGTGCCAGCAGCTTAGACAGGGGAACAGATACGCAGTATTTT. It codes for CASSLDRGTDTQYF.

This chain uses TRBV2 with TRBJ2-2; possibly TRBD2 for D (6 bases). Germline V lookup: CDR1 SNHLY, CDR2 FYNNEI. V was trimmed by 6 bases and J by 7 bases, leaving 18 bases between them. The CDR3 is made up of 15 amino acids. The CDR3 sequence: CASSVGSSVVGELFF. The CDR3, as DNA: TGTGCCAGCAGCGTGGGATCTAGCGTTGTCGGGGAGCTGTTTTTT.

The V gene is TRBV4-3, the J gene TRBJ2-2; 9 bases align to TRBD1. This CDR3 spans 15 amino acids. Per germline, CDR1 LGHNA and CDR2 YSLEER. Unmatched junction bases numbered 7, after V lost 5 bases and J lost 6 bases. CDR3 in amino acids: CASSDTGGASGELFF. The CDR3 region has the DNA TGCGCCAGCAGCGATACAGGGGGCGCTTCCGGGGAGCTGTTTTTT.

The chain is built from TRBV28 and TRBJ2-7; 8 positions agree with TRBD2. Trimming at V came to 3 bases and at J to 1 base, leaving 5 bases not matched to a gene. The CDR3 length is 15 residues. Germline V lookup: CDR1 MDHEN, CDR2 SYDVKM. DNA for the CDR3: TGTGCCAGCAGTTTGACAGCGGGAGCGTCCTACGAGCAGTACTTC. This codes for CASSLTAGASYEQYF. The complete variable domain, with remaining parts taken from reference TRBV28 and TRBJ2-7, reads DVKVTQSSRYLVKRTGEKVFLECVQDMDHENMFWYRQDPGLGLRLIYFSYDVKMKEKGDIPEGYSVSREKKERFSLILESASTNQTSMYLCASSLTAGASYEQYFGPGTRLTVT.

The chain recombines TRBV5-1 with TRBJ2-7; perhaps TRBD1 as D (6 bases). Per germline, CDR1 SGHRS and CDR2 YFSETQ. The CDR3 runs 14 residues. Trimming took off 1 base at V and 2 bases at J, with 10 bases between the two ends. This CDR3 reads CASSLLPGAYEQYF. The CDR3 bases are TGCGCCAGCAGCTTGCTTCCAGGGGCCTACGAGCAGTACTTC. Using reference TRBV5-1 and TRBJ2-7 for the parts outside the CDR3, the full variable domain is KAGVTQTPRYLIKTRGQQVTLSCSPISGHRSVSWYQQTPGQGLQFLFEYFSETQRNKGNFPGRFSGRQFSNSRSEMNVSTLELGDSALYLCASSLLPGAYEQYFGPGTRLTVT.

The table lists this clone with a few counts. The rearrangement links TRBV6-5 to TRBJ2-2; weak D call: TRBD1 (6 bases). This CDR3 region has 14 residues. Trimming removed 5 bases at V and 2 bases at J, with 9 bases between. CDR1 and CDR2 from the germline V gene are MNHEY and SVGAGI. The CDR3 DNA reads as TGTGCCAGCAGTCTAGGGGGAAACACCGGGGAGCTGTTTTTT. Protein: CASSLGGNTGELFF.

The rearrangement uses TRBV3-1 (or the pseudogene TRBV3-2) and TRBJ1-4; perhaps TRBD1 as D (6 bases). Germline V gene data show CDR1 as LGHDT and CDR2 as YNNKEL (reference sequence). The ends were cut back, 3 bases at V and 6 bases at J, with 14 bases in the middle. The CDR3 spans 15 residues. This CDR3 reads CASSQAPGADEKLFF. The CDR3, as DNA: TGTGCCAGCAGCCAGGCTCCAGGGGCGGATGAAAAACTGTTTTTT.

This chain links TRBV4-3 with TRBJ1-2, with a tentative D call TRBD1 (5 bases). CDR1 and CDR2 (germline): LGHNA, YSLEER. V dropped 1 base and J dropped 6 bases, with 12 bases sitting between them. This CDR3 spans 14 amino acids. CDR3 sequence reads: CASSQVSQGNGYTF. The CDR3 DNA reads TGCGCCAGCAGCCAAGTTTCGCAGGGTAATGGCTACACCTTC.

This rearrangement joins TRBV5-4 to TRBJ1-2, with unresolved D. CDR3 length: 15 amino acids. Germline CDR1 reads SGHNT; CDR2 reads YYREEE (reference sequence). V was clipped by 3 bases and J by 4 bases, with 16 bases between them. The CDR3 nucleotides are TGTGCCAGCAGCTCCCCTGGTACCGAGGGCTATGGCTACACCTTC. Translated: CASSSPGTEGYGYTF.

The sample holds one count of this clone. The V and J genes are TRBV11-2 and TRBJ1-1, with 11 bases that match TRBD1. This CDR3 is built from 16 residues. From germline, CDR1 is SGHAT and CDR2 FQNNGV. With 4 bases clipped from V and 3 bases from J, the junction kept 7 bases outside the gene matches. The CDR3 DNA sequence: TGTGCCAGCAGCTGGGGACAGGGGGTGGTGGACACTGAAGCTTTCTTT. Its translation is CASSWGQGVVDTEAFF.

The rearrangement joins TRBV15 to TRBJ1-5; no reliable D call. The CDR3 covers 12 residues. The V end was cut by 6 bases, the J end by 4 bases, with 7 bases between. Germline V gene sequence: CDR1 LNHNV, CDR2 YYDKDF (reference sequence). CDR3 sequence reads: CATSQANQPQHF. In nucleotides, the CDR3 is TGTGCCACCAGTCAGGCGAATCAGCCCCAGCATTTT.

V gene TRBV7-9 combines with J gene TRBJ2-5; tentatively, D is TRBD1 (5 bases). There are 12 residues in the CDR3. The V end was cut by 5 bases, the J end by 7 bases, with 11 bases between. Germline V lookup: CDR1 SEHNR, CDR2 FQNEAQ (reference sequence). CDR3 DNA: TGTGCCAGCAGCCCAGGGTTGGGGACCCAGTACTTC. This encodes CASSPGLGTQYF.

The genes are TRBV5-1 and TRBJ1-6; D unresolved. The V gene's germline CDR1 is SGHRS and CDR2 YFSETQ. CDR3 length: 13 residues. The V end lost 5 bases, the J end lost 11 bases, and 14 bases lay between the germline ends. The CDR3 sequence is CASSQRGSTPLHF. CDR3 sequence (DNA): TGCGCCAGCAGTCAAAGAGGGTCGACACCCCTCCACTTT.

This chain joins TRBV11-2 and TRBJ2-3, with 12 positions matching TRBD2. Germline V gene data show CDR1 as SGHAT and CDR2 as FQNNGV. J gave up 5 bases and V 1 base, and 10 bases lay outside the gene matches. CDR3 length: 18 amino acids. The CDR3 spells CASSLVPLAGGPRDTQYF. In nucleotides, the CDR3 is TGTGCCAGCAGCTTAGTACCCCTAGCGGGGGGGCCCAGAGATACGCAGTATTTT.

The chain joins TRBV19 to TRBJ1-2, with 7 bases fitting TRBD1. V trimming: 5 bases; J trimming: 7 bases; junction bases outside the gene matches: 4. The CDR3 loop spans 12 amino acids. Per germline, CDR1 LNHDA and CDR2 SQIVND (reference sequence). Here the CDR3 reads CASSEGGTGYTF. The DNA of the CDR3 is TGTGCCAGTAGTGAAGGGGGCACTGGCTACACCTTC. The entire variable domain, with the rest obtained from reference TRBV19 and TRBJ1-2, is as follows: DGGITQSPKYLFRKEGQNVTLSCEQNLNHDAMYWYRQDPGQGLRLIYYSQIVNDFQKGDIAEGYSVSREKKESFPLTVTSAQKNPTAFYLCASSEGGTGYTFGSGTRLTVV.

This sequence joins TRBV2 and TRBJ2-3, with D maybe TRBD2 (6 bases). This CDR3 spans 13 amino acids. Between the trimmed V and J ends, which lost 11 bases and 3 bases, there was a span of 15 bases. Germline V lookup: CDR1 SNHLY, CDR2 FYNNEI. CDR3 region: CAVRDSSTDTQYF. The CDR3 nucleotides are TGTGCCGTGCGGGACTCATCGACAGATACGCAGTATTTT.

This chain uses TRBV28 with TRBJ1-2; 7 bases are shared with TRBD1. The V gene's germline CDR1 is MDHEN and CDR2 SYDVKM. J gave up 9 bases and V 8 bases, and 6 bases lay outside the gene matches. This CDR3 contains 11 residues. The CDR3 protein is CASGRGTSYTF. CDR3 DNA sequence: TGTGCCAGCGGCAGGGGGACAAGCTACACCTTC.

The DNA of the CDR3 is TGTGCCAGCTCACCACAAGGGGGTCCGAGCACAGATACGCAGTATTTT. It specifies CASSPQGGPSTDTQYF. The genes are TRBV18 and TRBJ2-3; weak D call: TRBD1 (6 bases). Per the germline V gene, CDR1 is KGHSH and CDR2 is LQKENI. The V and J ends lost 1 base and 0 bases respectively, with 11 bases between them. The CDR3 length is 16 residues.

The CDR3 DNA is TGTGCCAGCAGCCCAGGACAGGGGGCGGATGAGCAGTTCTTC. It yields the protein CASSPGQGADEQFF. The gene calls are TRBV7-9 and TRBJ2-1; TRBD1 agrees at 11 bases. This CDR3 contains 14 residues. J lost 8 bases, V lost 5 bases, and 5 bases had no gene match. Germline lookup yields CDR1 SEHNR and CDR2 FQNEAQ (reference sequence).

The chain has TRBV2 and TRBJ2-7; 7 nucleotides agree with TRBD2. Germline values: CDR1 SNHLY, CDR2 FYNNEI. V shed 7 bases and J 0 bases; nucleotides not matched to a gene: 9. This CDR3 has 15 amino acids. The CDR3 sequence: CASNKAGRSSYEQYF. The CDR3 bases are TGTGCCAGCAACAAAGCGGGGCGGAGCTCCTACGAGCAGTACTTC.